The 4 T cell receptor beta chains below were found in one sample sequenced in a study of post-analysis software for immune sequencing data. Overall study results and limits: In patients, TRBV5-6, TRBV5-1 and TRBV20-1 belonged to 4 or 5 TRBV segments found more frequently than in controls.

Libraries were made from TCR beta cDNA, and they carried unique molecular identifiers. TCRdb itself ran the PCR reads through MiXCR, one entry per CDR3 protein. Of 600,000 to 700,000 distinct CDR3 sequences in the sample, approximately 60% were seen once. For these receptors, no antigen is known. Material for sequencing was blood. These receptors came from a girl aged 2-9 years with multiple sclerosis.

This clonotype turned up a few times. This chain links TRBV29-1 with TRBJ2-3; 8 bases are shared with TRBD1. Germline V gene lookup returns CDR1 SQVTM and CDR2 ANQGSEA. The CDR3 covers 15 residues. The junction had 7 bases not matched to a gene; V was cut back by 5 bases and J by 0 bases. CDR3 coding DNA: TGCAGCGTTACGACAGGGGCCGTCAGCACAGATACGCAGTATTTT. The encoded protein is CSVTTGAVSTDTQYF.

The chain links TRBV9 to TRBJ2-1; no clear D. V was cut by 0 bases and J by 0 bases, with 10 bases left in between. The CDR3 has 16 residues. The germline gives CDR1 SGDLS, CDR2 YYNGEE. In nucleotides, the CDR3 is TGTGCCAGCAGCGTAGGTTACCGCCTCTCCTACAATGAGCAGTTCTTC. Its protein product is CASSVGYRLSYNEQFF.

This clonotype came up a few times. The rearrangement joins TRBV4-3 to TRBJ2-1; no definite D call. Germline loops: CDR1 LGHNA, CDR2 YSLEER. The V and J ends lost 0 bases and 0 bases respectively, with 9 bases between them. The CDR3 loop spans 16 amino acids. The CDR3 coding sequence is TGCGCCAGCAGCCAAGATAGGATAAGCTCCTACAATGAGCAGTTCTTC. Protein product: CASSQDRISSYNEQFF.

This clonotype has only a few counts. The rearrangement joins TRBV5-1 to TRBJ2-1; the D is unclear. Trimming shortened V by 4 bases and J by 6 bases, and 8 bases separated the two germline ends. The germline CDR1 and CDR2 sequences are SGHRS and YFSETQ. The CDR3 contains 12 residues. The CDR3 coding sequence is TGCGCCAGCAGCGCCCAAACCAATGAGCAGTTCTTC. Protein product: CASSAQTNEQFF.